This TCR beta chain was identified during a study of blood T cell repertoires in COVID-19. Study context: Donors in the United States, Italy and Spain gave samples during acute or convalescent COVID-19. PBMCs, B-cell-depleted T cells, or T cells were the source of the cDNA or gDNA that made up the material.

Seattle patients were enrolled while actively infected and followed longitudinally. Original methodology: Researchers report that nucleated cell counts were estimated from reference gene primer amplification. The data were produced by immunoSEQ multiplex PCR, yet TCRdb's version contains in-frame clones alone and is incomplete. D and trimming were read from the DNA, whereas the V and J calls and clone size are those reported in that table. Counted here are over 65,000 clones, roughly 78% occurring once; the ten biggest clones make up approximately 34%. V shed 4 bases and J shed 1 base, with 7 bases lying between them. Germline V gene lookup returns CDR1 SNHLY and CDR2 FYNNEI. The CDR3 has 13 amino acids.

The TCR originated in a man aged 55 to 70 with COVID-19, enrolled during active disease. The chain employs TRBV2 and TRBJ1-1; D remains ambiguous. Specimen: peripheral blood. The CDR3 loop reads CASSVKRNTEAFF. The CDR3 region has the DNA TGTGCCAGCAGTGTTAAGAGGAACACTGAAGCTTTCTTT.